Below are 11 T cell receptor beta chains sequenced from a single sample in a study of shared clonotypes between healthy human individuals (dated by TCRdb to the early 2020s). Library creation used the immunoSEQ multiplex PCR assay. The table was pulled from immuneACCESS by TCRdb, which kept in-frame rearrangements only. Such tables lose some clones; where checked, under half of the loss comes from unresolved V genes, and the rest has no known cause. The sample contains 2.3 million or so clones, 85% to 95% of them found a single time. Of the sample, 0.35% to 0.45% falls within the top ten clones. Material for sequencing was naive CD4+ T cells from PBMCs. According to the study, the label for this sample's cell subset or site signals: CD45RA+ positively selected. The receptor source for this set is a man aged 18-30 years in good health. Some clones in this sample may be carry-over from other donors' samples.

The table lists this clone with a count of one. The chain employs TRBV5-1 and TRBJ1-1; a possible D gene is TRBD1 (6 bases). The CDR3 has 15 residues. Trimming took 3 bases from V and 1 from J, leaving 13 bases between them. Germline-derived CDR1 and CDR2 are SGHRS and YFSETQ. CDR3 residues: CASSSQGLGNTEAFF. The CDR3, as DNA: TGCGCCAGCAGCTCGCAGGGGTTAGGGAACACTGAAGCTTTCTTT.

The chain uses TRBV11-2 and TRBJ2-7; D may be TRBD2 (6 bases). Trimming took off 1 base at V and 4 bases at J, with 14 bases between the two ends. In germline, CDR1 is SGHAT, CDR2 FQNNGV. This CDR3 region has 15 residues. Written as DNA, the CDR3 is TGTGCCAGCAGCTTAGCGGGACTCAGGGCTTACGAGCAGTACTTC. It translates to CASSLAGLRAYEQYF. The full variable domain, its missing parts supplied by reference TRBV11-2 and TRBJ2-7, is EAGVAQSPRYKIIEKRQSVAFWCNPISGHATLYWYQQILGQGPKLLIQFQNNGVVDDSQLPKDRFSAERLKGVDSTLKIQPAKLEDSAVYLCASSLAGLRAYEQYFGPGTRLTVT.

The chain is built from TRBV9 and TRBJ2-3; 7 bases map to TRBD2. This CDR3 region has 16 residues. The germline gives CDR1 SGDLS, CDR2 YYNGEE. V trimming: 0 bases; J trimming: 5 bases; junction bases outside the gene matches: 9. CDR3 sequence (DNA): TGTGCCAGCAGCGTAGACCAAACGGGAGGAAGAGATACGCAGTATTTT. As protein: CASSVDQTGGRDTQYF.

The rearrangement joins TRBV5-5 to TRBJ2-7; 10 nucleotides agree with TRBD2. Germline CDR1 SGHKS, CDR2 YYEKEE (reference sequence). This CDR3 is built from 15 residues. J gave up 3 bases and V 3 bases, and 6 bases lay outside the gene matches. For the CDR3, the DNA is TGTGCCAGCAGCTCCCTAGCGGGAGATAACTACGAGCAGTACTTC. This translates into CASSSLAGDNYEQYF.

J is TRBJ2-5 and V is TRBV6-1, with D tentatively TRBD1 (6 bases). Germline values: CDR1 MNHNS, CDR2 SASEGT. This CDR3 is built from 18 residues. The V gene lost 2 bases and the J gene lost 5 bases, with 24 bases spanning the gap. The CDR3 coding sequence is TGTGCCAGCAGTGAATGGGGGCTCCCTAATACCCGGCGGGAGACCCAGTACTTC. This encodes CASSEWGLPNTRRETQYF.

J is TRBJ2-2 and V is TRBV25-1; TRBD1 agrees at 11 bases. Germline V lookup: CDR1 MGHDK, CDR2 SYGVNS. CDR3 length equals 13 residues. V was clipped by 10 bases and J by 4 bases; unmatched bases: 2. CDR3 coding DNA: TGTGCCAACGGGACAGGGGGCACCGGGGAGCTGTTTTTT. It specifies CANGTGGTGELFF.

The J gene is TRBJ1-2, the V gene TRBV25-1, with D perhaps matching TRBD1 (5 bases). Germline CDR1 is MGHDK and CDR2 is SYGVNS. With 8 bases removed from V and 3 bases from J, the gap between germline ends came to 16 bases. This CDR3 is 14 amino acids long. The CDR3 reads CASLREGIDYGYTF. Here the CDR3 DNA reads TGTGCCAGCCTCAGGGAGGGGATCGACTATGGCTACACCTTC.

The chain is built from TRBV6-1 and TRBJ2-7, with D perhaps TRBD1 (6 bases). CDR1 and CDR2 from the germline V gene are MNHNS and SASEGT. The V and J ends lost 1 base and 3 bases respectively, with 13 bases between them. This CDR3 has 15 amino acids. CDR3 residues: CASSEVQGSIYEQYF. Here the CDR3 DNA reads TGTGCCAGCAGTGAAGTACAGGGTTCCATCTACGAGCAGTACTTC.

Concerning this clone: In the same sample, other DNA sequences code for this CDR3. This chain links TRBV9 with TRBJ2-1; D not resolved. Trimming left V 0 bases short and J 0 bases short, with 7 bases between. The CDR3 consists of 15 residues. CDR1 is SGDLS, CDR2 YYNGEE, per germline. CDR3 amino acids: CASSVVVGSYNEQFF. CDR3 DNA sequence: TGTGCCAGCAGCGTAGTGGTGGGCTCCTACAATGAGCAGTTCTTC.

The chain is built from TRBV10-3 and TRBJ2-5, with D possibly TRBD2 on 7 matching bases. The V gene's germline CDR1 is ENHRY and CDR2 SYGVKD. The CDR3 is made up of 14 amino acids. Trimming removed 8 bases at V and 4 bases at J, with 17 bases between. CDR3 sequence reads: CAIARGGEGETQYF. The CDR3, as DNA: TGTGCCATCGCCCGCGGGGGCGAGGGAGAGACCCAGTACTTC.

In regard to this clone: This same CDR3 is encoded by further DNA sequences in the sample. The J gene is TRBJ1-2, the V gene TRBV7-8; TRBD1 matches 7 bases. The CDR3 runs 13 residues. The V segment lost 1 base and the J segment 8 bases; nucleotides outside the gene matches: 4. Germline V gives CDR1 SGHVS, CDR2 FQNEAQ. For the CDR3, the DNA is TGTGCCAGCAGCTTAGACAGGGGTGGGGGCTACACCTTC. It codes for CASSLDRGGGYTF.